One sample yielded the 30 T cell receptor beta chains listed below, sequenced in a study of CD8 T cells in Susac syndrome. RNA was extracted with the RNeasy kit, and a quantity of roughly 0.5 to 1 ug was reverse transcribed using random hexamers. TCRdb itself ran the immunoSEQ multiplex PCR reads through MiXCR, one entry per CDR3 protein. Of approximately 280,000 distinct CDR3 sequences in the sample, roughly 85% were seen once. Source material: CD8+ T cells from PBMCs. The receptor source for this set is a human donor with multiple sclerosis.

The chain uses TRBV5-4 and TRBJ2-7; D unresolved. Trimming took off 4 bases at V and 7 bases at J, with 9 bases between the two ends. This CDR3 region has 11 residues. Germline assignment: CDR1 SGHNT and CDR2 YYREEE (reference sequence). The CDR3 loop reads CASSLTTEQYF. In nucleotides, the CDR3 is TGTGCCAGCAGCCTAACAACGGAGCAGTACTTC.

V is TRBV7-9 and J is TRBJ1-5, with D tentatively TRBD1 (5 bases). This CDR3 has 17 residues. V dropped 9 bases and J dropped 1 base, with 22 bases sitting between them. Germline CDR1 is SEHNR and CDR2 is FQNEAQ (reference sequence). The CDR3 DNA is TGTGCCAGTAGCGGGCCAGGGAGGTCGGACAGCAATCAGCCCCAGCATTTT. This codes for CASSGPGRSDSNQPQHF. The whole variable domain, remainder taken from reference TRBV7-9 and TRBJ1-5, is DTGVSQNPRHKITKRGQNVTFRCDPISEHNRLYWYRQTLGQGPEFLTYFQNEAQLEKSRLLSDRFSAERPKGSFSTLEIQRTEQGDSAMYLCASSGPGRSDSNQPQHFGDGTRLSIL.

The V gene is TRBV14, the J gene TRBJ2-5, with TRBD2 identical over 9 bases. The length of the CDR3 is 15 residues. Germline lookup yields CDR1 SGHDN and CDR2 FVKESK. The V and J ends lost 2 bases and 4 bases, in that order; junction bases with no gene match: 5. As DNA, the CDR3 is TGTGCCAGCAGCCAAAAGATTAGCGGGAGAGAGACCCAGTACTTC. Its translation: CASSQKISGRETQYF.

The chain couples TRBV20-1 to TRBJ2-1, with 8 bases matching TRBD2. This CDR3 comprises 17 residues. The V gene end was trimmed by 6 bases and the J gene end by 0 bases; junction bases not matched to a gene: 13. CDR1 and CDR2 (germline): DFQATT, SNEGSKA (reference sequence). The CDR3 here is CSARGGTTTISYNEQFF. The DNA for the CDR3 is TGCAGTGCCCGGGGGGGGACTACCACGATCTCCTACAATGAGCAGTTCTTC.

The rearrangement links TRBV27 to TRBJ2-1; 11 bases map to TRBD2. V was pared by 4 bases and J by 4 bases, with 6 bases of the junction left unmatched. CDR1 and CDR2 from the germline V gene are MNHEY and SMNVEV (reference sequence). This CDR3 comprises 16 residues. CDR3 protein: CASSSTTSGVYNEQFF. DNA of the CDR3: TGTGCCAGCAGTTCGACGACTAGCGGGGTTTACAATGAGCAGTTCTTC.

This chain uses TRBV7-9 with TRBJ2-1, with D possibly TRBD2 on 5 matching bases. Between the trimmed V and J ends, which lost 3 bases and 0 bases, there was a span of 12 bases. CDR3 size: 16 residues. CDR1 and CDR2 from the germline V gene are SEHNR and FQNEAQ (reference sequence). The CDR3 sequence: CASSFPSGGSYNEQFF. Here the CDR3 DNA reads TGTGCCAGCAGCTTCCCGAGCGGAGGCTCCTACAATGAGCAGTTCTTC. The full variable domain, in which reference TRBV7-9 and TRBJ2-1 provide the parts outside the CDR3, is DTGVSQNPRHKITKRGQNVTFRCDPISEHNRLYWYRQTLGQGPEFLTYFQNEAQLEKSRLLSDRFSAERPKGSFSTLEIQRTEQGDSAMYLCASSFPSGGSYNEQFFGPGTRLTVL.

The chain couples TRBV6-1 to TRBJ2-4; no clear D. CDR1 MNHNS and CDR2 SASEGT come from the germline V gene. Deletions cut 6 bases from V and 0 bases from J, with 9 bases between. The CDR3 contains 14 residues. CDR3 in DNA: TGTGCCAGCAGGGGGTGGGGAGCCAAAAACATTCAGTACTTC. It codes for CASRGWGAKNIQYF.

This chain connects TRBV9 to TRBJ1-3, with D maybe TRBD1 (6 bases). The CDR3 sequence is 15 residues long. V lost 3 bases and J lost 2, with 12 bases in between. Germline-derived CDR1 and CDR2 are SGDLS and YYNGEE. As DNA, the CDR3 is TGTGCCAGCAGCGAAGGGGGGGCTGCTGGAAACACCATATATTTT. Translating gives CASSEGGAAGNTIYF.

This chain joins TRBV29-1 and TRBJ2-1, with D possibly TRBD1 on 5 matching bases. V lost 4 bases to trimming and J lost 0 bases, with 16 bases between them. The CDR3 length is 16 residues. In germline, CDR1 is SQVTM, CDR2 ANQGSEA. CDR3 region: CSVGGEVGRSYNEQFF. CDR3 in DNA: TGCAGCGTTGGAGGAGAGGTGGGGCGCTCCTACAATGAGCAGTTCTTC.

The table lists this clonotype with a few counts. The chain recombines TRBV27 with TRBJ2-7; no clear D. CDR3 length equals 14 residues. Germline-derived CDR1 and CDR2 are MNHEY and SMNVEV (reference sequence). Trimming took 6 bases from V and 5 from J, leaving 17 bases between them. In DNA, the CDR3 is TGTGCCAGCAGCGGAATAGGCCGTCCAAACGAGCAGTACTTC. It translates to CASSGIGRPNEQYF.

V and J are TRBV9 and TRBJ1-2; the D gene is possibly TRBD1 (6 bases). The CDR3 runs 12 residues. Looked up from germline, CDR1 is SGDLS and CDR2 is YYNGEE. V was shortened by 7 bases and J by 4 bases, with 11 bases between the two germline ends. The CDR3 DNA reads TGTGCCAGCGGCGGAGGGGGCTATGGCTACACCTTC. Translated, it gives CASGGGGYGYTF.

The V call is TRBV7-9, the J call TRBJ2-7; the D is unclear. The CDR3 has 14 residues. Trimming took off 1 base at V and 2 bases at J, with 9 bases between the two ends. CDR1 and CDR2 from the germline V gene are SEHNR and FQNEAQ (reference sequence). Written as DNA, the CDR3 is TGTGCCAGCAGCTTAGACGCTGGACCCTACGAGCAGTACTTC. This encodes CASSLDAGPYEQYF.

The chain joins TRBV19 to TRBJ1-2; D call uncertain. Germline V gene sequence: CDR1 LNHDA, CDR2 SQIVND (reference sequence). Trimming took off 8 bases at V and 0 bases at J, with 28 bases between the two ends. The length of the CDR3 is 19 residues. CDR3 coding DNA: TGTGCCAGTGGAGAAAGAATTGAGGTCCGGACTAGAGCTAACTATGGCTACACCTTC. This encodes CASGERIEVRTRANYGYTF.

The chain combines TRBV5-4 with TRBJ2-2; no reliable D call. The CDR3 totals 13 residues. V was pared by 5 bases and J by 1 base, with 6 bases between. Per germline, CDR1 SGHNT and CDR2 YYREEE (reference sequence). CDR3 in amino acids: CASRPGNTGELFF. The CDR3 DNA follows: TGTGCCAGCAGGCCCGGGAACACCGGGGAGCTGTTTTTT.

The V gene is TRBV9, the J gene TRBJ1-2; no firm D call. V lost 1 base, J lost 2 bases, and 15 bases lay in between. The CDR3 loop spans 16 amino acids. The germline gives CDR1 SGDLS, CDR2 YYNGEE. The CDR3 sequence: CASSVPLGDSNYGYTF. In DNA, the CDR3 is TGTGCCAGCAGCGTACCTCTCGGTGATTCGAACTATGGCTACACCTTC.

The chain is built from TRBV27 and TRBJ2-7, with 7 bases aligning to TRBD2. The CDR3 loop spans 15 amino acids. Looked up from germline, CDR1 is MNHEY and CDR2 is SMNVEV (reference sequence). V shed 5 bases and J 4 bases; nucleotides not matched to a gene: 11. Written as DNA, the CDR3 is TGTGCCAGCAGTGCCCTGACCGGGAGGCCTTACGAGCAGTACTTC. Amino acid sequence: CASSALTGRPYEQYF.

V is TRBV11-2 and J is TRBJ2-7; 7 bases are shared with TRBD2. The CDR3 sequence is 16 residues long. Germline trimming cut 5 bases from V and 3 bases from J; bases unmatched to any gene: 13. Germline V gene lookup returns CDR1 SGHAT and CDR2 FQNNGV. CDR3 loop: CASSGRWKRGYYEQYF. In DNA, the CDR3 is TGTGCCAGCAGCGGTCGGTGGAAGCGGGGTTACTACGAGCAGTACTTC.

As regards this clonotype: Mismatch with germline at one junction end may stem from a read error. J is TRBJ2-7 and V is TRBV6-5; TRBD2 matches 8 bases. There are 15 residues in the CDR3. From germline, CDR1 is MNHEY and CDR2 SVGAGI. The CDR3 sequence: CASHPMGTRSDEQYF. For the CDR3, the DNA is TGTGCCAGCCACCCAATGGGGACTAGGTCTGACGAACAGTACTTC.

The chain links TRBV5-1 to TRBJ2-1; 10 bases map to TRBD2. V gave up 4 bases and J gave up 7 bases; unmatched junction bases: 11. The CDR3 contains 16 residues. Germline lookup yields CDR1 SGHRS and CDR2 YFSETQ. The CDR3 coding sequence is TGCGCCAGCAGCCTACGTCGTGGAGCGGGAGGGAATGAGCAGTTCTTC. The encoded protein is CASSLRRGAGGNEQFF.

The chain couples TRBV19 to TRBJ2-2; 8 nucleotides line up with TRBD1. In germline, CDR1 is LNHDA, CDR2 SQIVND (reference sequence). J was trimmed by 2 bases and V by 9 bases; bases with no gene match: 2. This CDR3 has 13 residues. The CDR3 bases are TGTGCCAGCACAGGGGGAAACACCGGGGAGCTGTTTTTT. Amino acid sequence: CASTGGNTGELFF.

The chain has TRBV27 and TRBJ1-3; a possible D gene is TRBD1 (6 bases). V lost 5 bases and J lost 0, with 11 bases in between. CDR1 and CDR2 from the germline V gene are MNHEY and SMNVEV (reference sequence). The CDR3 has 15 residues. CDR3 amino acids: CASSPDSYSGNTIYF. CDR3 in DNA: TGTGCCAGCAGTCCGGACAGCTACTCTGGAAACACCATATATTTT.

This clonotype appeared a few times. The gene calls are TRBV11-2 and TRBJ1-6; TRBD1 is a possible D gene (6 bases). Germline V CDR1 and CDR2: SGHAT, FQNNGV. V lost 6 bases, J lost 7 bases, and 7 bases lay in between. The CDR3 runs 12 residues. CDR3 sequence: CASSTGNSPLHF. Here the CDR3 DNA reads TGTGCCAGCAGTACAGGGAATTCACCCCTCCACTTT.

In this sample, this clonotype turned up once. This chain connects TRBV6-2 or TRBV6-3 to TRBJ2-2, with 9 bases identical to TRBD2. The trim removed 6 bases at V and 5 bases at J, leaving 10 bases unmatched. The CDR3 extends over 16 amino acids. Germline V gene data show CDR1 as MNHEY and CDR2 as SVGEGT. The CDR3 coding sequence is TGTGCCAGCAGCACGACTAGCGGCAAATATACCGGGGAGCTGTTTTTT. This encodes CASSTTSGKYTGELFF.

The rearrangement uses TRBV29-1 and TRBJ2-1, with D possibly called TRBD1 or TRBD2 (6 bases each). The CDR3 is made up of 14 amino acids. The V gene lost 7 bases and the J gene lost 5 bases, with 18 bases spanning the gap. CDR1 and CDR2 from the germline V gene are SQVTM and ANQGSEA. CDR3 protein: CSGGRIGGNNEQFF. CDR3 sequence (DNA): TGCAGCGGTGGAAGGATAGGGGGGAACAATGAGCAGTTCTTC.

This sequence joins TRBV21-1 and TRBJ2-7; the D call of TRBD2 is as the table states it, not checked on the DNA. TRBV21-1 is a pseudogene segment. This CDR3 comprises 19 residues. Here the CDR3 reads CASSKALYPWSSGSYEQYF. DNA of the CDR3: TGTGCCAGCAGCAAAGCGCTTTACCCGTGGTCCAGCGGCTCCTACGAGCAGTACTTC.

This clonotype has a single count. V gene TRBV27 combines with J gene TRBJ2-1; 9 nucleotides agree with TRBD2. Germline V gene sequence: CDR1 MNHEY, CDR2 SMNVEV (reference sequence). The V gene end was trimmed by 3 bases and the J gene end by 4 bases; junction bases not matched to a gene: 13. This CDR3 is built from 18 residues. CDR3 in amino acids: CASSFSPVGTSRYNEQFF. As DNA, the CDR3 is TGTGCCAGCAGTTTCTCCCCGGTAGGGACTAGCAGATACAATGAGCAGTTCTTC.

This clonotype is a singleton in its sample. This chain uses TRBV11-3 with TRBJ2-1; 10 bases are a match to TRBD2. With V trimmed by 5 bases and J by 4 bases, 8 bases remained unmatched. Germline CDR1 reads SGHNT; CDR2 reads YENEEA. This CDR3 contains 16 residues. The CDR3 DNA reads as TGTGCCAGCAGCCGAACCGGGACTAGCGAGTACAATGAGCAGTTCTTC. It is translated as CASSRTGTSEYNEQFF. Using reference TRBV11-3 and TRBJ2-1 for the parts outside the CDR3, the full variable domain is EAGVVQSPRYKIIEKKQPVAFWCNPISGHNTLYWYLQNLGQGPELLIRYENEEAVDDSQLPKDRFSAERLKGVDSTLKIQPAELGDSAVYLCASSRTGTSEYNEQFFGPGTRLTVL.

The rearrangement uses TRBV2 and TRBJ1-5; 8 positions match TRBD1. Trimming at V came to 8 bases and at J to 7 bases, leaving 7 bases not matched to a gene. Germline V gene data show CDR1 as SNHLY and CDR2 as FYNNEI. The CDR3 is 13 residues long. The DNA of the CDR3 is TGTGCCAGCTCCCAGACAGGGGCCCAGCCCCAGCATTTT. This gives the protein CASSQTGAQPQHF.

V usage is TRBV20-1 and J usage is TRBJ2-1; D is possibly TRBD2 (5 bases). The CDR3 sequence is 15 residues long. Trimming left V 6 bases short and J 4 bases short, with 19 bases between. Germline CDR1 reads DFQATT; CDR2 reads SNEGSKA (reference sequence). The CDR3 region has the DNA TGCAGTGCCGGGCTTTTGGACTGGGCGTACAATGAGCAGTTCTTC. It is translated as CSAGLLDWAYNEQFF.

The V call is TRBV20-1, the J call TRBJ2-6; D uncertain. The V end lost 3 bases, the J end lost 0 bases, and 15 bases lay between the germline ends. The CDR3 sequence is 17 residues long. CDR1 and CDR2 (germline): DFQATT, SNEGSKA (reference sequence). CDR3 residues: CSASVRIAPSGANVLTF. Here the CDR3 DNA reads TGCAGTGCTAGCGTTCGGATAGCCCCCTCTGGGGCCAACGTCCTGACTTTC.